What follows are 3 T cell receptor beta chains derived from one specimen sequenced in a study of T cell repertoires in cytomegalovirus infection. Their target antigens are unknown. TCRdb re-analysed the reads in MiXCR, keeping a single row per CDR3 protein. The table shows approximately 150,000 distinct CDR3 sequences, with 20% to 25% occurring only once. Source: CD8+ T cells from cultured PBMCs, taken from culture after CMV antigen stimulation. Receptors were obtained from a human donor in good health (CMV status not recorded). Some clones in this sample may be carry-over from other donors' samples.

This chain joins TRBV12-3 or TRBV12-4 and TRBJ1-6; D ambiguous. Trimming took off 5 bases at V and 8 bases at J, with 19 bases between the two ends. The CDR3 sequence is 16 residues long. CDR3: CASSDRETRKDSPLHF. DNA for the CDR3: TGTGCCAGCAGTGACCGGGAAACCAGGAAGGATTCACCCCTCCACTTT.

In its sample, this clonotype was seen once. The DNA is omitted, as the CDR3 cannot be located on it reliably, and the CDR3 follows TCRdb's listing. J is TRBJ2-7 and V is TRBV11-2; TRBD1 is taken as the D call from the table, unchecked against the DNA. Germline lookup yields CDR1 SGHAT and CDR2 FQNNGV. The CDR3 adds up to 14 amino acids, both ends counted. The CDR3 protein is CASSFGPGSREQYF.

This clonotype turned up a few times. This sequence joins TRBV5-1 and TRBJ2-6; D remains unclear. Germline CDR1 SGHRS, CDR2 YFSETQ. V was cut by 4 bases and J by 3 bases, with 11 bases left in between. This CDR3 region has 15 residues. CDR3 sequence: CASSAAGSGANVLTF. The CDR3 DNA sequence: TGCGCCAGCAGCGCAGCCGGCAGTGGGGCCAACGTCCTGACTTTC.